Presented here are 5 T cell receptor beta chains from one specimen sequenced in a study of control samples from healthy donors and cancer patients (dated by TCRdb to 2018 to 2021). Library prep was done by the immunoSEQ multiplex PCR assay. TCRdb re-hosts the immuneACCESS table, in-frame sequences only. Its copies lack some clones; in the studies checked, an unresolved V gene accounts for under half of them, and the cause for the rest is not known. The sample table records nearly 200,000 clones; around 90% of these occur just once. Of the sample, over 1.5% is held by the ten largest clones. Sequencing used blood. The receptor source for this set is a young man in good health.

The V and J genes are TRBV7-9 and TRBJ2-1; TRBD2 aligns across 7 bases. The junction had 2 bases not matched to a gene; V was cut back by 5 bases and J by 7 bases. This CDR3 has 12 amino acids. Germline V gene lookup returns CDR1 SEHNR and CDR2 FQNEAQ (reference sequence). The CDR3 nucleotides are TGTGCCAGCAGCAATAGCGGGAATGAGCAGTTCTTC. Translating it yields CASSNSGNEQFF.

Note on this clone: The same CDR3 also results from other DNA sequences found in this sample. The V gene is TRBV24-1, the J gene TRBJ1-5; no clear D gene. Per the germline V gene, CDR1 is KGHDR and CDR2 is SFDVKD. V lost 4 bases and J lost 7, with 7 bases in between. There are 12 residues in the CDR3. The CDR3 spells CATSDPDQPQHF. The CDR3 DNA sequence: TGTGCCACCAGTGACCCGGACCAGCCCCAGCATTTT.

This rearrangement joins TRBV15 to TRBJ1-4; D not certain. Germline V CDR1 and CDR2: LNHNV, YYDKDF (reference sequence). Between the trimmed V and J ends, which lost 9 bases and 4 bases, there was a span of 12 bases. There are 13 residues in the CDR3. Here the CDR3 reads CATRTRSNEKLFF. The CDR3 DNA follows: TGTGCCACTAGAACAAGGAGTAATGAAAAACTGTTTTTT.

This clone was seen only once. This chain connects TRBV19 to TRBJ1-4; D not resolved. Germline lookup yields CDR1 LNHDA and CDR2 SQIVND (reference sequence). The CDR3 totals 13 residues. V lost 8 bases, J lost 7 bases, and 14 bases lay in between. CDR3 sequence (DNA): TGTGCCAGTTCGGAGCTCCCGGCTGAAAAACTGTTTTTT. Translating it yields CASSELPAEKLFF.

V usage is TRBV7-6 and J usage is TRBJ1-1; D gene unclear. The CDR3 loop spans 14 amino acids. Germline CDR1 is SGHVS and CDR2 is FNYEAQ. Trimming cost V 1 base and J 5 bases, with 11 bases left between them. CDR3 nucleotides: TGTGCCAGCAGCTTAGGATCGAGTGGGACTGAAGCTTTCTTT. Protein product: CASSLGSSGTEAFF.